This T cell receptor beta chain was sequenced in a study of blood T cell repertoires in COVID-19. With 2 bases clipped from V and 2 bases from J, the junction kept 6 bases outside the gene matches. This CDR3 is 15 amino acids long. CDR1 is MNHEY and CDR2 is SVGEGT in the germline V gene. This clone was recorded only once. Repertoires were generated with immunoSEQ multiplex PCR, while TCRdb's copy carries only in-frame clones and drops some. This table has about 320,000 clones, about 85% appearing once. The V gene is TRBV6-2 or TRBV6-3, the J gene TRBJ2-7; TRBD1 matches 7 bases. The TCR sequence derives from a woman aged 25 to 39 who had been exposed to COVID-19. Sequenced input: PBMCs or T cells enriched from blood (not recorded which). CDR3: CASSYGTAPTYEQYF. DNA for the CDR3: TGTGCCAGCAGTTACGGGACAGCTCCGACCTACGAGCAGTACTTC.